These T cell receptor beta chains were read from a single sample in a study of T cells in tuberculosis. Using immunoSEQ multiplex PCR, the repertoire was profiled, and TCRdb retains in-frame clones only, with some absent. The table has roughly 34,000 clones, about 85% seen once. Source: PBMCs, taken at tuberculosis diagnosis. The origin of the receptors is an adult with tuberculosis. Each CDR3 is given with its conserved first and last residue. The D gene is left open where the match is weak. Where a row states a size, it is once, few, many or the class of an expanded clone; other rows omit it.

-,TRBJ2-7,-,TRBV28,TGTGCCAGCACCAGTGTGACCTACGAGCAGTACTTC,CASTSVTYEQYF
-,TRBJ2-7,-,TRBV9,TGTGCCAGCAGCCCGGGAAGCGGCTACGAGCAGTACTTC,CASSPGSGYEQYF
-,TRBJ1-1,-,TRBV29-1,TGCAGCGGGTACGGGGGGAACACTGAAGCTTTCTTT,CSGYGGNTEAFF
-,TRBJ1-2,-,TRBV6-5,TGTGCCAGCACCCGGGGGGGGTATGGCTACACCTTC,CASTRGGYGYTF
few,TRBJ2-7,TRBD1,TRBV25-1,TGTGCCAGCAGTGAAGAACAAGGGACAGGGCCCTACGAGCAGTACTTC,CASSEEQGTGPYEQYF
-,TRBJ2-2,TRBD1,TRBV11-2,TGTGCCAGCAGCCCCGGACAGGGGGCTCTAGCAATCGGGGAGCTGTTTTTT,CASSPGQGALAIGELFF
-,TRBJ2-7,TRBD2,TRBV5-5,TGTGCCAGCAGCTTAGCAACTAGCGGGGGTATCTACGAGCAGTACTTC,CASSLATSGGIYEQYF
-,TRBJ2-3,-,TRBV4-2,TGTGCCAGCAGCCAAGATGAGGCAGATACGCAGTATTTT,CASSQDEADTQYF
-,TRBJ2-7,TRBD1,TRBV6-5,TGTGCCAGCAGTGGTGGGACAGGGGGCTACGAGCAGTACTTC,CASSGGTGGYEQYF
-,TRBJ2-1,-,TRBV5-6,TGTGCCAGCAGCTTGGATAGTGGGGGCAGGTACAATGAGCAGTTCTTC,CASSLDSGGRYNEQFF
-,TRBJ2-7,TRBD2,TRBV7-2,TGTGCCAGCAGCTTAGTGGCGGGAGCCTCCTACGAGCAGTACTTC,CASSLVAGASYEQYF